The TCR beta chain described here comes from a study of cytomegalovirus exposure and HLA in healthy donors. Study-wide context: Earlier findings included about 120 million unique TCR beta sequences obtained from 180 million or so T cells.

PCR used 60 Vbeta primers and 13 Jbeta primers. Profiled with immunoSEQ multiplex PCR; TCRdb holds only in-frame clones, not every one. The sample has about 210,000 clones; around 81% are singletons. Trimming removed 0 bases from V and 3 bases from J; junction bases left unmatched: 15. This CDR3 has 20 amino acids. In germline, CDR1 is MNHNS, CDR2 SASEGT. As for this clone: What it binds is unknown.

The study, taken as a whole, reports: Confirmation was obtained in vitro that a few CMV-associated chains are specific for CMV antigens. Sequencing likely produced, as an artifact, a cluster of highly shared sequence variants. In a later analysis, DRB1 alleles had the most associated TCRs; HLA-C alleles the fewest.

This chain connects TRBV6-1 to TRBJ2-7; 12 bases are shared with TRBD1. This receptor was taken from a woman aged 45-65 years in good health and CMV-seropositive. Sample: PBMCs. In nucleotides, the CDR3 is TGTGCCAGCAGTGAAGCGCCGGGACAGGGGGCATCGGGGGGCTTCTACGAGCAGTACTTC. Amino acids: CASSEAPGQGASGGFYEQYF.